Following are 10 T cell receptor beta chains from one sample sequenced in a study of cytomegalovirus exposure and HLA in healthy donors. Researchers ran the PCR with 60 Vbeta and 13 Jbeta primers. Data came from immunoSEQ multiplex PCR; TCRdb stores just in-frame clones and leaves some out. The sample has over 150,000 clones, approximately 62% seen once. Sequenced material: PBMCs. Receptors were obtained from a man aged 50-60 years in good health and CMV-seronegative.

V and J are TRBV9 and TRBJ2-1; tentative D call: TRBD1 (6 bases). The CDR3 is made up of 15 amino acids. Trimming pared 5 bases from V and 0 bases from J, leaving 12 bases between. Germline values: CDR1 SGDLS, CDR2 YYNGEE. The CDR3 sequence is CASSHRDNSYNEQFF. The CDR3 nucleotides read TGTGCCAGCAGTCACCGGGACAACTCCTACAATGAGCAGTTCTTC.

The chain joins TRBV4-1 to TRBJ2-5; TRBD2 matches at 8 bases. The J call may be incorrect, as the DNA end agrees better with TRBJ2-7. CDR3 length: 16 residues. Germline CDR1 reads MGHRA; CDR2 reads YSYEKL. CDR3 in amino acids: CASSQPRGGSSYEQYF. CDR3 in DNA: TGCGCCAGCAGCCAACCACGCGGGGGGTCCTCCTACGAGCAGTACTTC.

The chain combines TRBV27 with TRBJ2-7; D ambiguous. Germline CDR1 is MNHEY and CDR2 is SMNVEV (reference sequence). This CDR3 comprises 16 residues. V was cut by 1 base and J by 4 bases, with 17 bases left in between. Here the CDR3 reads CASSLYSPQMNYEQYF. The CDR3 DNA reads as TGTGCCAGCAGTTTATACTCTCCACAGATGAATTACGAGCAGTACTTC.

The chain carries TRBV27 and TRBJ2-7; the D is unclear. Trimming cost V 5 bases and J 2 bases, with 10 bases left between them. CDR1 is MNHEY and CDR2 is SMNVEV in the germline V gene (reference sequence). This CDR3 has 13 amino acids. The CDR3 bases are TGTGCCAGCAGTCGAGCCGGAGCCTACGAGCAGTACTTC. Translated: CASSRAGAYEQYF.

The chain couples TRBV6-5 to TRBJ2-7, with 10 bases that match TRBD2. Germline values: CDR1 MNHEY, CDR2 SVGAGI. This CDR3 is 15 amino acids long. The V and J ends lost 2 bases and 0 bases, in that order; junction bases with no gene match: 1. The CDR3 protein is CASSYSGGDSYEQYF. The CDR3 DNA reads as TGTGCCAGCAGTTACAGCGGGGGGGACTCCTACGAGCAGTACTTC.

The rearrangement joins TRBV7-2 to TRBJ2-7, with TRBD1 matching 10 bases. V shed 2 bases, J shed 2 bases, and the junction held 9 bases outside the gene matches. The V gene's germline CDR1 is SGHTA and CDR2 FQGNSA. This CDR3 has 17 residues. The CDR3 nucleotides read TGTGCCAGCAGCTTACAGGGACAGGGGAGGACAGCCTACGAGCAGTACTTC. Protein product: CASSLQGQGRTAYEQYF.

The count of this clone is one. The CDR3 ends on some other residue instead of the conserved phenylalanine or tryptophan, so this is likely a read error. In DNA form, the CDR3 reads TGTGCCAGTAGTAAATGGACAGAATCCTACGAGCAGTACTCC. The encoded protein is CASSKWTESYEQYS. The chain joins TRBV19 to TRBJ2-7; D might be TRBD1 (6 bases). The CDR3 is 14 amino acids. Trimming removed 4 bases from V and 1 base from J, with 11 bases in between. Looked up from germline, CDR1 is LNHDA and CDR2 is SQIVND (reference sequence).

This clone was recorded a few times. The rearrangement uses TRBV28 and TRBJ1-3; 10 positions agree with TRBD1. The CDR3 totals 17 residues. V was clipped by 3 bases and J by 2 bases; unmatched bases: 7. CDR1 MDHEN and CDR2 SYDVKM come from the germline V gene. The CDR3 region has the DNA TGTGCCAGCAGTTTCCGGGACAGGGGTGGAACTGGAAACACCATATATTTT. Amino acid sequence: CASSFRDRGGTGNTIYF.

This CDR3 is CASTPAGTGDHEQYF. CDR3 DNA: TGTGCCAGCACCCCAGCCGGGACAGGGGACCACGAGCAGTACTTC. V and J are TRBV28 and TRBJ2-7, with 10 bases that match TRBD1. The ends lost 7 bases at V and 5 bases at J; junction bases unmatched: 11. Germline V CDR1 and CDR2: MDHEN, SYDVKM. CDR3 length: 15 residues. Full variable domain (rest looked up from reference TRBV28 and TRBJ2-7): DVKVTQSSRYLVKRTGEKVFLECVQDMDHENMFWYRQDPGLGLRLIYFSYDVKMKEKGDIPEGYSVSREKKERFSLILESASTNQTSMYLCASTPAGTGDHEQYFGPGTRLTVT.

This clone was observed a handful of times. The chain employs TRBV5-4 and TRBJ2-4; D not resolved. From germline, CDR1 is SGHNT and CDR2 YYREEE (reference sequence). The CDR3 consists of 12 residues. The V end was cut by 2 bases, the J end by 6 bases, with 6 bases between. For the CDR3, the DNA is TGTGCCAGCAGCTTTGGCGGAAACATTCAGTACTTC. Translation: CASSFGGNIQYF.